The rows below give T cell receptor beta chains drawn from one sample of a study of identical twins. TCRdb recomputed calls from the 5' RACE reads with MiXCR, one row per CDR3 protein. This sample carries 250,000 or so distinct CDR3 sequences, approximately 8.3% of them seen once, and the ten largest clones take 3%. The same sample was also studied in work on yellow fever vaccine responses in identical twins.

Sample: CD8+ T cells sorted from blood. All receptors derive from a woman aged 18 to 35 in good health. Both conserved end residues are part of each CDR3. The order of the fields is D gene, V gene, J gene, clone size, CDR3 DNA, CDR3 protein. D genes are given only for firm matches. Only part of the rows carry a size: once, few, many, or a class if the clone is expanded.

d_gene: -
v_gene: TRBV11-2
j_gene: TRBJ2-5
abundance: -
CDR3nt: TGTGCCAGCAGCTTGCTACAGGTCAGAGAGACCCAGTACTTC
CDR3aa: CASSLLQVRETQYF

d_gene: -
v_gene: TRBV20-1
j_gene: TRBJ1-2
abundance: -
CDR3nt: TGCAGTGCTAGAGTACCCGGGCCAGCCTTCAGCTACACCTTC
CDR3aa: CSARVPGPAFSYTF

d_gene: TRBD1
v_gene: TRBV20-1
j_gene: TRBJ1-5
abundance: few
CDR3nt: TGCAGTGCTCGACCGGGACAGATACTCAATCAGCCCCAGCATTTT
CDR3aa: CSARPGQILNQPQHF

d_gene: -
v_gene: TRBV11-1
j_gene: TRBJ2-4
abundance: -
CDR3nt: TGTGCCAGCAGCGGGCAAGAGGGCCGAGGGCCACTAGCCAAAAACATTCAGTACTTC
CDR3aa: CASSGQEGRGPLAKNIQYF

d_gene: TRBD1
v_gene: TRBV7-7
j_gene: TRBJ2-3
abundance: few
CDR3nt: TGTGCTAGCAGCTTGTCCCAGGGGGCAGGGGATACGCAGTATTTT
CDR3aa: CASSLSQGAGDTQYF

d_gene: TRBD2
v_gene: TRBV20-1
j_gene: TRBJ2-1
abundance: few
CDR3nt: TGCAGTGCTAGAGCGTTTCGGGGGGAGGGCCTTTTCCTCGGCAATGAGCAGTTCTTC
CDR3aa: CSARAFRGEGLFLGNEQFF

d_gene: -
v_gene: TRBV11-2
j_gene: TRBJ2-7
abundance: few
CDR3nt: TGTGCCAGCAGCTTTTCTGACGGCGAGGTCTACGAGCAGTACTTC
CDR3aa: CASSFSDGEVYEQYF

d_gene: -
v_gene: TRBV29-1
j_gene: TRBJ1-2
abundance: many
CDR3nt: TGCAGCGTTGAAGATCACAGAGATGGCTACACCTTC
CDR3aa: CSVEDHRDGYTF

d_gene: -
v_gene: TRBV12-5
j_gene: TRBJ2-3
abundance: -
CDR3nt: TGTGCTAGTGGTCCCTCCAACAGTTTAACGCAGTATTTT
CDR3aa: CASGPSNSLTQYF

d_gene: -
v_gene: TRBV7-9
j_gene: TRBJ2-7
abundance: many
CDR3nt: TGTGCCAGCAGCTTGACCCTTTACGAGCAGTACTTC
CDR3aa: CASSLTLYEQYF

d_gene: -
v_gene: TRBV3-1
j_gene: TRBJ2-2
abundance: -
CDR3nt: TGTGCCAGCAGCCAAGTCTGGGGGATCACCGGGGAGCTGTTTTTT
CDR3aa: CASSQVWGITGELFF

d_gene: -
v_gene: TRBV7-2
j_gene: TRBJ2-5
abundance: -
CDR3nt: TGTGCCAGCAGCTTAACTCTACCGGGCACCCAAGAGACCCAGTACTTC
CDR3aa: CASSLTLPGTQETQYF

d_gene: -
v_gene: TRBV27
j_gene: TRBJ2-7
abundance: few
CDR3nt: TGTGCCAGCAGTTACGGATTCGACTACGAGCAGTACTTC
CDR3aa: CASSYGFDYEQYF

d_gene: -
v_gene: TRBV6-2/TRBV6-3
j_gene: TRBJ2-7
abundance: few
CDR3nt: TGTGCCAGCAGTTATTCCGAGACACTAGTTTACGAGCAGTACTTC
CDR3aa: CASSYSETLVYEQYF

d_gene: -
v_gene: TRBV4-1
j_gene: TRBJ2-3
abundance: -
CDR3nt: TGCGCCAGCAGCCAAGTTGCAGGGGACGGGGATACGCAGTATTTT
CDR3aa: CASSQVAGDGDTQYF

d_gene: -
v_gene: TRBV4-1
j_gene: TRBJ2-2
abundance: many
CDR3nt: TGCGCCAGCAGCCAACTTTCGGACGTCTCCGGGGAGCTGTTTTTT
CDR3aa: CASSQLSDVSGELFF

d_gene: -
v_gene: TRBV9
j_gene: TRBJ2-3
abundance: -
CDR3nt: TGTGCCAGCAGCGGTGGGGACACTAGCACAGATACGCAGTATTTT
CDR3aa: CASSGGDTSTDTQYF

d_gene: TRBD1
v_gene: TRBV30
j_gene: TRBJ2-7
abundance: -
CDR3nt: TGTGCCTGTCGGACAGGGTGGTCCTACGAGCAGTACTTC
CDR3aa: CACRTGWSYEQYF